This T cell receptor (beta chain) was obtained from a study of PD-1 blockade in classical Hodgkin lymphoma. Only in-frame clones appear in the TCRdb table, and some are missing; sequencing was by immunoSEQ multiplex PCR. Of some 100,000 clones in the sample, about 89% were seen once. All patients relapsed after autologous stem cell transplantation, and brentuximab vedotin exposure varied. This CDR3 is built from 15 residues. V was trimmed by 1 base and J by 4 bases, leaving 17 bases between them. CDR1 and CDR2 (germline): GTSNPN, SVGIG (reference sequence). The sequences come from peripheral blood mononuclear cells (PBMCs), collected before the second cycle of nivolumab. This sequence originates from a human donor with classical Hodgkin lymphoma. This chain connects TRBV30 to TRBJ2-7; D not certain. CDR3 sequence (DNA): TGTGCCTGGAGTGCTGAAACAGAACACCCATACGAGCAGTACTTC. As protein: CAWSAETEHPYEQYF.